A selection of T cell receptor beta chains follows, all from one sample in a study of cytomegalovirus exposure and HLA in healthy donors. Libraries were prepared by immunoSEQ multiplex PCR; TCRdb keeps only in-frame clonotypes and omits some of them. The table lists 110,000 or so clones, approximately 80% of them singletons, with around 5.2% in the top ten. The sequencing sample was made of PBMCs. These receptors originate from a man aged 50 or older in good health and CMV-seropositive. Both conserved end residues are part of each CDR3. A D gene is named only where the DNA matches it firmly. The size of a clone is reported for some rows only, either as once, few or many, or as a class for expanded clones.

v_call	clone_size	d_call	j_call	cdr3_nt	cdr3_aa
TRBV5-1	-	TRBD1	TRBJ1-4	TGCGCCAGCAGCTTGGAACAGGGGGCTGCTAATGAAAAACTGTTTTTT	CASSLEQGAANEKLFF
TRBV5-5	-	TRBD2	TRBJ2-3	TGTGCCAGCAGCTTGGGTGCTAGCGGTAGCACAGATACGCAGTATTTT	CASSLGASGSTDTQYF
TRBV6-6	-	-	TRBJ1-5	TGTGCCAGCAGTCGGACAGCTCCCTATAGCAATCAGCCCCAGCATTTT	CASSRTAPYSNQPQHF
TRBV10-2	-	TRBD1	TRBJ2-7	TGCGCCAGCAGTGAGTCCTCGGGACAGGGCTACGAGCAGTACTTC	CASSESSGQGYEQYF
TRBV7-2	-	TRBD1	TRBJ2-1	TGTGCCAGTGAGGGGGCAAGTGGGATAAATGAGCAGTTCTTC	CASEGASGINEQFF
TRBV6-4	-	-	TRBJ1-6	TGTGCCAGCAGTGACCAGGCAGGTTCACCCCTCCACTTT	CASSDQAGSPLHF
TRBV7-9	-	-	TRBJ2-7	TGTGCCAGCAGCTTATATTACGAGCAGTACTTC	CASSLYYEQYF
TRBV6-5	-	-	TRBJ1-3	TGTGCCAGCCACACCGAAAGCTCTGGAAACACCATATATTTT	CASHTESSGNTIYF
TRBV19	-	-	TRBJ2-1	TGTGCCAGTCACAGGGAGAGCTCCTACAATGAGCAGTTCTTC	CASHRESSYNEQFF
TRBV19	few	-	TRBJ1-1	TGTGCCACCAGGACACCGAACACTGAAGCTTTCTTT	CATRTPNTEAFF
TRBV5-5	-	TRBD1	TRBJ1-2	TGTGCCAGCAGCTTGGGAGGGGGCGCGGGCTATGGCTACACCTTC	CASSLGGGAGYGYTF
TRBV10-3	-	-	TRBJ2-1	TGTGCCATCAGTGACAGTCGAGAGCAGTTCTTC	CAISDSREQFF
TRBV6-5	-	-	TRBJ2-7	TGTGCCAGTGCCAGCACGGGGGCCTACGAGCAGTACTTC	CASASTGAYEQYF
TRBV11-2	-	TRBD1	TRBJ1-2	TGTGCCAGCAGCCAACAAGGGACAGACTATGGTTACACCTTC	CASSQQGTDYGYTF
TRBV29-1	-	-	TRBJ2-7	TGCAGCGTTGAAGACCGGAGCTACGAGCAGTACTTC	CSVEDRSYEQYF
TRBV29-1	-	-	TRBJ1-2	TGCAGCGTTGAAGCCCAAACAACAGGGTCGGGCTACACCTTC	CSVEAQTTGSGYTF
TRBV2	-	-	TRBJ1-1	TGTGCCAGCAGACAGGAGAGGGAAGCTTTCTTT	CASRQEREAFF
TRBV5-1	-	-	TRBJ2-2	TGCGCCAGCAGCTTGGGTGGGGCGCGAACCGGGGAGCTGTTTTTT	CASSLGGARTGELFF
TRBV5-1	-	-	TRBJ2-1	TGCGCCAGCAGCTCTGGCCCGCATAATGAGCAGTTCTTC	CASSSGPHNEQFF
TRBV14	-	-	TRBJ2-7	TGTGCCAGCAGCCAGCGGACAGTCTACGAGCAGTACTTC	CASSQRTVYEQYF
TRBV11-2	-	-	TRBJ2-5	TGTGCCAGCAGCTTAGGACTAGTTCGGGAGACCCAGTACTTC	CASSLGLVRETQYF
TRBV28	-	-	TRBJ2-6	TGTGCCAGCAGTTTGGCAGGGGAGCCTGGGGCCAACGTCCTGACTTTC	CASSLAGEPGANVLTF
TRBV7-2	-	TRBD2	TRBJ2-3	TGTGCCAGCAGCTTAGGTGGCGGGAGCGGCACAGATACGCAGTATTTT	CASSLGGGSGTDTQYF
TRBV6-5	-	TRBD2	TRBJ2-1	TGTGCCAGCAGTTCAGCGGGAGGGCCTTCCTACAATGAGCAGTTCTTC	CASSSAGGPSYNEQFF
TRBV28	-	TRBD1	TRBJ1-6	TGTGCCAGCACCACACAGGGACAGGGATATTCACCCCTCCACTTT	CASTTQGQGYSPLHF
TRBV18	-	TRBD1	TRBJ2-1	TGTGCCAGCTCATTAACCGGGACAGGGGGCAATGAGCAGTTCTTC	CASSLTGTGGNEQFF
TRBV7-9	-	-	TRBJ2-4	TGTGCCGGGCGAGACGGGGGAAGGTCCAAAAACATTCAGTACTTC	CAGRDGGRSKNIQYF
TRBV2	-	TRBD2	TRBJ2-3	TGTGCCAGCAGTGAAGGTAGCGGGAGCACAGATACGCAGTATTTT	CASSEGSGSTDTQYF
TRBV9	-	TRBD1	TRBJ1-4	TGTGCCAGCAGTCCCGGGACAGGGGGCGGATCAGAAAAACTGTTTTTT	CASSPGTGGGSEKLFF
TRBV5-1	-	TRBD1	TRBJ2-5	TGCGCCAGAGGAAGAGCGGACAGGGGGCTTCAAGAGACCCAGTACTTC	CARGRADRGLQETQYF
TRBV7-2	-	-	TRBJ2-7	TGTGCCAGCAGCCCCGGGCCAGACTACGAGCAGTACTTC	CASSPGPDYEQYF
TRBV18	few	-	TRBJ1-1	TGTGCCAGCCAACTTGAGGGATGGGACACTGAAGCTTTCTTT	CASQLEGWDTEAFF
TRBV30	-	-	TRBJ1-2	TGTGCCGGATTCACGGGACTCATAATCCGGGGCTACACCTTC	CAGFTGLIIRGYTF
TRBV27	-	-	TRBJ1-1	TGTGCCAGCAGTTGGGCCGATTCCACTGAAGCTTTCTTT	CASSWADSTEAFF
TRBV6-5	-	-	TRBJ1-1	TGTGCCAGCAGGACCACAGGGCGAAACACTGAAGCTTTCTTT	CASRTTGRNTEAFF
TRBV6-4	few	TRBD2	TRBJ2-3	TGTGCCAGCAGTGACCGAGCGGGAGAGACAGATACGCAGTATTTT	CASSDRAGETDTQYF
TRBV2	-	TRBD1	TRBJ1-6	TGTGCCAGCAGGGGGGACAGCGTTAATTCACCCCTCCACTTT	CASRGDSVNSPLHF
TRBV30	-	TRBD1	TRBJ1-5	TGTGCCTGGAGTGCCTCGACAGGGTTTGGTCAGCCCCAGCATTTT	CAWSASTGFGQPQHF
TRBV6-5	-	TRBD1	TRBJ2-2	TGTGCCAGCAGGCACGGACAGGGCACCGGGGAGCTGTTTTTT	CASRHGQGTGELFF
TRBV6-1	-	-	TRBJ2-5	TGTGCCAGCAGTCCAGGGACTTTTGGGCAAGAGACCCAGTACTTC	CASSPGTFGQETQYF
TRBV25-1	-	TRBD1	TRBJ1-1	TGTGCCAGCAGTGAAAACAGGGGAGCGTACGCCGATGAAGCTTTCTTT	CASSENRGAYADEAFF
TRBV7-8	few	TRBD1	TRBJ1-1	TGTGCCAGCAGCGCTAGATCACAGGGGGTTCCTAACACTGAAGCTTTCTTT	CASSARSQGVPNTEAFF
TRBV16	-	TRBD1	TRBJ1-5	TGTGCCAGCAGCCAATCTTTCGGACAGGATAGCAATCAGCCCCAGCATTTT	CASSQSFGQDSNQPQHF
TRBV28	-	TRBD1	TRBJ1-1	TGTGCCAGCAGGGGGACAGGGAGCGGCACTGAAGCTTTCTTT	CASRGTGSGTEAFF
TRBV6-1	-	-	TRBJ2-1	TGTGCCAGCAGTGAACAGGGGCGAGGGGTAAATGAGCAGTTCTTC	CASSEQGRGVNEQFF
TRBV5-6	few	-	TRBJ1-4	TGTGCCAGCAGCTTGGTAGGGGCGGGGGATGAAAAACTGTTTTTT	CASSLVGAGDEKLFF
TRBV5-4	few	-	TRBJ2-1	TGTGCCAGCAGCTTGAAACGGCGGGGGCACGAGCAGTTCTTC	CASSLKRRGHEQFF
TRBV9	once	TRBD2	TRBJ2-1	TGTGCCAGCAGCGTAGTATCGGCGGGAGTCCAGGAGCAGTTCTTC	CASSVVSAGVQEQFF
TRBV6-1	few	-	TRBJ2-7	TGTGCCAGCAGGGACATGTACAGGGCTTCCTACGAGCAGTACTTC	CASRDMYRASYEQYF
TRBV6-5	-	TRBD1	TRBJ1-1	TGTGCCAGCAGTCGTGGACAGGGGGCCGCTGAAGCTTTCTTT	CASSRGQGAAEAFF
TRBV29-1	once	-	TRBJ2-1	TGCAGCGTTGAGTATCATGAGCAGTTCTTC	CSVEYHEQFF
TRBV30	-	-	TRBJ1-3	TGTGCCTGGAGTGGAGGTCACTACTCTGGAAACACCATATATTTT	CAWSGGHYSGNTIYF
TRBV10-3	-	TRBD1	TRBJ1-5	TGTGCCATCAGTGATAGCGGCAGGGGGACTCAGCCCCAGCATTTT	CAISDSGRGTQPQHF
TRBV5-1	once	-	TRBJ2-7	TGCGCCAGCAGCTTGGCCCCTGGCAGGATCTACGAGCAGTACTTC	CASSLAPGRIYEQYF